Reported below is one TCR beta chain. Its antigen is as yet unknown. cDNA libraries for TCR beta contained unique molecular identifiers. About 460,000 cDNA molecules were obtained from roughly 0.93 to 9.6 million T cells. TCRdb re-called the PCR reads through MiXCR, storing one row per CDR3 protein. The sample consists of approximately 570,000 distinct CDR3 sequences, 44% of them appearing once. This sample was taken from a study of post-analysis software for immune sequencing data. As for the study in general: Recorded disease courses covered relapsing-remitting, secondary progressive and progressive-relapsing multiple sclerosis. Some patients had no subtype annotation.

Whole-study findings and limits: The authors found that F measure strongly co-clustered same-batch samples. Controls significantly exceeded multiple sclerosis patients in normalized Chao1 diversity. Compared with controls, patients had more of five or six TRBV segments, including TRBV5-6, TRBV5-1 and TRBV20-1.

V was clipped by 10 bases and J by 0 bases, with 9 bases between them. The CDR3 loop spans 12 amino acids. The V gene's germline CDR1 is SEHNR and CDR2 FQNEAQ (reference sequence). The source material was blood. The rearrangement links TRBV7-9 to TRBJ1-2, with D hard to call. The receptor was derived from a girl between 10 and 17 years old with multiple sclerosis. In DNA form, the CDR3 reads TGTGCCACCTCGGCAGCTAACTATGGCTACACCTTC. This encodes CATSAANYGYTF.